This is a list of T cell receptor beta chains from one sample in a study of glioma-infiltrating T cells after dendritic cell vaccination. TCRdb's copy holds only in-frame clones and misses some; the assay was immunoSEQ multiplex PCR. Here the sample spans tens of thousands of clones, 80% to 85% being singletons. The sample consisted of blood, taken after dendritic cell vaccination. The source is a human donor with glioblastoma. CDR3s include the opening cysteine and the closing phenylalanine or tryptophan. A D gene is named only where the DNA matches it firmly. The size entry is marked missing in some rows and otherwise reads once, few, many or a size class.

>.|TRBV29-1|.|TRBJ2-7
TGCAGCGCTGGGGCAAACGTCGAGCAGTACTTC
CSAGANVEQYF
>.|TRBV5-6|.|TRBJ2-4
TGTGCCAGCAGCTTGGTTTTGGCTGGAGGGGCCAAAAACATTCAGTACTTC
CASSLVLAGGAKNIQYF
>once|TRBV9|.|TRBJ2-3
TGTGCCAGCAGCGTGGGCAGGGATGGGAATACGCAGTATTTT
CASSVGRDGNTQYF
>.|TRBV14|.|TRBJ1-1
TGTGCCAGCAGCCACCGACCAGGTGGGGAAGCTTTCTTT
CASSHRPGGEAFF
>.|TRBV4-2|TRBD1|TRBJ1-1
TGTGCCAGCAGCCAAGAAGTGAGGACAGGGGTATCGGGTTTCTTT
CASSQEVRTGVSGFF
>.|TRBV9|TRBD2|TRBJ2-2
TGTGCCAGCAGCGTAGCTACTAGCGGGACCGGGGAGCTGTTTTTT
CASSVATSGTGELFF
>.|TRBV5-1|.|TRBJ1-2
TGCGCCAGCAGCTTGGATGGCAGCTATGGCTACACCTTC
CASSLDGSYGYTF
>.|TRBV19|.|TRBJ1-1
TGTGCCAGTAAAAACAGTGTGAACACTGAAGCTTTCTTT
CASKNSVNTEAFF
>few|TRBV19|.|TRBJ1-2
TGTGCCAGTCCTGGAGCACGAATCATCCTTGGCTACACCTTC
CASPGARIILGYTF
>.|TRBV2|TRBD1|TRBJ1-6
TGTGCCAGCAGAGGGGACAGTCCGAATTCACCCCTCCACTTT
CASRGDSPNSPLHF
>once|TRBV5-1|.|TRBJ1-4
TGCGCCAGCAGCTTGAGTACTTCAACTAATGAAAAACTGTTTTTT
CASSLSTSTNEKLFF
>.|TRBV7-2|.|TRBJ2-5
TGTGCCAGCAGCTTAGTCAGGGAAGAGACCCAGTACTTC
CASSLVREETQYF
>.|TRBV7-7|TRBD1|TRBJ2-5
TGTGCCAGCAGCGCCGCCGGGACAGCCAAAGAGACCCAGTACTTC
CASSAAGTAKETQYF
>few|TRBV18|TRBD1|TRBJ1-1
TGTGCCAGCTCAAGACAGGGTGAGGCTGAAGCTTTCTTT
CASSRQGEAEAFF
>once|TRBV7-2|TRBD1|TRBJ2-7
TGTGCCAGCAGTCCGGGACAGGGGTTCATCGAGCAGTACTTC
CASSPGQGFIEQYF
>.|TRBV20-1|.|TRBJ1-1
TGCAGTGCTACACTCGGGACTGAAGCTTTCTTT
CSATLGTEAFF
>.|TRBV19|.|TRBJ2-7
TGTGCCAGTAGTATTTCGAACAGGGCGAAGGACGAGCAGTACTTC
CASSISNRAKDEQYF
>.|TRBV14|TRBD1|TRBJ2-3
TGTGCCAGCAGCCCTGGGACAGGGGCCACAGATACGCAGTATTTT
CASSPGTGATDTQYF
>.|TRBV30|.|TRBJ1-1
TGTGCCTGGAGCTGGGGAAGGGAGACTGAAGCTTTCTTT
CAWSWGRETEAFF
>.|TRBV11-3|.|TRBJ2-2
TGTGCCAGCAGCTTAGAAGGGGCGAACACCGGGGAGCTGTTTTTT
CASSLEGANTGELFF
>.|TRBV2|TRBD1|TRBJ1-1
TGTGCCAGCAGTCCCGGACGAAACAGGGGGGCGGGGACTGAAGCTTTCTTT
CASSPGRNRGAGTEAFF
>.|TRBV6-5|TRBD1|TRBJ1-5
TGTGCCAGCAGTTTAGGACAGGAGGGCAATCAGCCCCAGCATTTT
CASSLGQEGNQPQHF
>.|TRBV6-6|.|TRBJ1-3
TGTGCCACCCTGGGGCTTATTGGAAACACCATATATTTT
CATLGLIGNTIYF
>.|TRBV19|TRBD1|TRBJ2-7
TGTGCCAGTAGTATTTCCCCGGGACAGACCTACGAGCAGTACTTC
CASSISPGQTYEQYF
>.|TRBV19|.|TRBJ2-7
TGTGCCAGTAGTGCTTCCATTGGGGGGGGCGTATACGAGCAGTACTTC
CASSASIGGGVYEQYF
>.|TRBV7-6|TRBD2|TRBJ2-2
TGTGCCAGCAGCTTAGTAGTGGCTAGCGGGGGCGGGGAGCTGTTTTTT
CASSLVVASGGGELFF